One T cell receptor (beta chain) is described in this entry. Its specific antigen is unknown. Base qualities are missing; no much larger clone stands one base away. These data belong to a study of T cells and copy number aberrations in small-cell lung cancer listed by TCRdb under 2021. Broadly, across the study: TCR repertoire sequencing was paired with whole-exome sequencing of the same tumor regions to relate T cell metrics to mutations and copy number aberrations. Tumor TCR data were available for approximately 17 patients, and about 14 patients had TCR data from both tumor and normal tissue. What the authors observed across the whole study: The study was limited by a small sample size because surgical resection is uncommon in small-cell lung cancer, and the findings require validation. All specimens were formalin-fixed paraffin-embedded tissue, which is known to introduce sequencing artifacts. Compared with adjacent lung tissue, tumors showed lower T-cell density, richness and clonality, although the density difference was not significant.

Donors were patients with limited-stage small-cell lung cancer who underwent surgical resection in Hangzhou, China, between about 2008 and 2020. All donors were treated with upfront surgery without preoperative chemotherapy or radiotherapy, and immunotherapy was not given to any donor before or after surgery. Each of the 20 or so patients in the sequenced cohort was a smoker or a heavy second-hand smoker. Adjacent normal lung was taken at least 2 cm away from the tumor margin, and two pathologists confirmed by morphology that the adjacent normal lung was free of malignant cells. The study used multi-region TCR-beta sequencing of resected limited-stage small-cell lung cancers together with tumor-adjacent lung tissue to characterize T cell repertoire heterogeneity. The AllPrep DNA/RNA FFPE Kit (Qiagen) was used to extract genomic DNA from FFPE tissue. The CDR3 covers 14 residues, taking in both the cysteine and the phenylalanine. Of all the DNA, just the CDR3 is kept, 42 bases in frame from base 1. The junction shows trimming of 1 base on V and 4 bases on J, plus 11 bases between the germline ends. Looking up the germline V gene yields CDR1 MDHEN and CDR2 SYDVKM.

Using multiplexed V- and J-gene primers, the immunoSEQ hsTCRB Kit amplified TCR-beta CDR3 regions from genomic DNA. Unique DNA barcodes were added in a second PCR, and the samples were pooled together with one negative control and one positive control. The pooled TCR-beta libraries were sequenced using a 150-cycle paired-end protocol on an Illumina MiSeq. Concerning the study's data processing: Adaptive Biotechnologies processed the raw sequencing data into a report containing normalized, annotated TCR-beta repertoires. T-cell density was computed as TCR-beta templates normalized to usable DNA, which was estimated by amplifying housekeeping genes. Richness was the count of unique rearrangements, and clonality was defined as 1 minus Pielou's evenness. This immuneACCESS table, as held by TCRdb, lists in-frame sequences with V and J called but not all clones. Of the missing ones, under half trace to an unresolved V gene in checked studies; the others have no known cause. V and J calls plus clone size are reproduced from that table; the DNA served to infer D and trimming. This sample gives about 1,600 clones in total; over 80% of them show up just once. The ten top clones hold 6.2% of the sample.

Sequencing was done on a sample of normal tissue next to the tumor. This clonotype originated in a man in his 60s with small cell lung cancer. The rearrangement combines TRBV28 with TRBJ2-7; possibly the D gene is TRBD2, per 6 matching bases. The encoded CDR3 is CASSLSLGTYEQYF. The DNA is as follows: TGTGCCAGCAGTTTATCCCTAGGGACTTACGAGCAGTACTTC.